There are many counts of the clone carrying this T cell receptor beta chain. These data come from a study of blood T cell repertoires in COVID-19. In the study overall: Specimens from acute and convalescent COVID-19 originated in the United States, Italy and Spain.

Using immunoSEQ multiplex PCR, the repertoire was profiled, and TCRdb retains in-frame clones only, with some absent. The sample lists approximately 330,000 clones; approximately 86% were seen once. V shed 0 bases, J shed 6 bases, and the junction held 4 bases outside the gene matches. Germline CDR1 reads GTSNPN; CDR2 reads SVGIG (reference sequence). The CDR3 is 15 residues long. Specimen: peripheral blood. This chain links TRBV30 with TRBJ1-4; 10 bases match TRBD1. The clonotype originates from a man under 40 with COVID-19, enrolled during active disease. The DNA of the CDR3 is TGTGCCTGGAGTGTAGGGGGACAGGGGCATGAAAAACTGTTTTTT. Translated: CAWSVGGQGHEKLFF.